The rows below give T cell receptor beta chains drawn from one sample of a study of cytomegalovirus exposure and HLA in healthy donors. Data came from immunoSEQ multiplex PCR; TCRdb stores just in-frame clones and leaves some out. The sample lists about 140,000 clones, around 90% seen once, with over 6.5% in the top ten. The sample consisted of PBMCs. These receptors were collected from a woman younger than 35 in good health and CMV-seropositive. Both conserved end residues are part of each CDR3. The order of the fields is clone size, J gene, V gene, CDR3 length, D gene, CDR3 protein, CDR3 DNA. D genes are given only for firm matches. Part of the rows lack a size; the others show once, few, many or a class for expanded clones.

clone_size: NA; j_call: TRBJ2-2; v_call: TRBV5-4; cdr3_length: 13; d_call: NA; cdr3_aa: CASSLFLTGELFF; cdr3_nt: TGTGCCAGCAGCTTGTTTCTCACCGGGGAGCTGTTTTTT
clone_size: NA; j_call: TRBJ2-7; v_call: TRBV18; cdr3_length: 13; d_call: NA; cdr3_aa: CASSLQVSYEQYF; cdr3_nt: TGTGCCAGCTCACTACAGGTTTCCTACGAGCAGTACTTC
clone_size: few; j_call: TRBJ1-2; v_call: TRBV6-5; cdr3_length: 13; d_call: TRBD1; cdr3_aa: CASSRGTGNSYTF; cdr3_nt: TGTGCCAGCAGCCGCGGGACAGGGAATTCCTACACCTTC
clone_size: once; j_call: TRBJ2-2; v_call: TRBV28; cdr3_length: 13; d_call: TRBD2; cdr3_aa: CASTPGGPGELFF; cdr3_nt: TGTGCCTCAACCCCGGGGGGGCCCGGGGAGCTGTTTTTT
clone_size: NA; j_call: TRBJ1-2; v_call: TRBV7-2; cdr3_length: 15; d_call: NA; cdr3_aa: CASSLGTVANYGYTF; cdr3_nt: TGTGCCAGCAGCTTAGGGACTGTAGCTAACTATGGCTACACCTTC
clone_size: once; j_call: TRBJ1-2; v_call: TRBV30; cdr3_length: 12; d_call: TRBD1; cdr3_aa: CARHDRGGGYTF; cdr3_nt: TGTGCCCGCCACGACAGGGGTGGAGGCTACACCTTC
clone_size: NA; j_call: TRBJ1-1; v_call: TRBV28; cdr3_length: 12; d_call: NA; cdr3_aa: CASSRQGGEAFF; cdr3_nt: TGTGCCAGCAGCAGGCAGGGCGGTGAAGCTTTCTTT
clone_size: NA; j_call: TRBJ1-6; v_call: TRBV30; cdr3_length: 13; d_call: NA; cdr3_aa: CAWNTGRPSPLHF; cdr3_nt: TGTGCCTGGAACACAGGGCGGCCTTCACCCCTCCACTTT
clone_size: NA; j_call: TRBJ1-2; v_call: TRBV18; cdr3_length: 14; d_call: NA; cdr3_aa: CASSPRDSRDGYTF; cdr3_nt: TGTGCCAGCTCACCACGAGACAGCAGGGATGGCTACACCTTC
clone_size: NA; j_call: TRBJ2-3; v_call: TRBV11-3; cdr3_length: 14; d_call: TRBD1; cdr3_aa: CASSLNRGPDTQYF; cdr3_nt: TGTGCCAGCAGCTTAAACAGGGGACCAGATACGCAGTATTTT
clone_size: NA; j_call: TRBJ2-3; v_call: TRBV2; cdr3_length: 15; d_call: NA; cdr3_aa: CASSGRDWRSDTQYF; cdr3_nt: TGTGCCAGCAGTGGGAGGGACTGGCGGTCGGATACGCAGTATTTT
clone_size: NA; j_call: TRBJ1-1; v_call: TRBV5-1; cdr3_length: 15; d_call: TRBD1; cdr3_aa: CASSLGQGANTEAFF; cdr3_nt: TGCGCCAGCAGCTTGGGACAGGGAGCGAACACTGAAGCTTTCTTT
clone_size: NA; j_call: TRBJ1-5; v_call: TRBV9; cdr3_length: 14; d_call: TRBD1; cdr3_aa: CASSLTGGNQPQHF; cdr3_nt: TGTGCCAGCAGCTTGACAGGGGGCAACCAGCCCCAGCATTTT
clone_size: NA; j_call: TRBJ2-3; v_call: TRBV7-9; cdr3_length: 13; d_call: NA; cdr3_aa: CASSLAGSDTQYF; cdr3_nt: TGTGCCAGCAGCTTGGCAGGTTCAGATACGCAGTATTTT
clone_size: NA; j_call: TRBJ2-7; v_call: TRBV6-6; cdr3_length: 15; d_call: NA; cdr3_aa: CASSSGTPIIYEQYF; cdr3_nt: TGTGCCAGCAGTTCCGGGACACCAATAATCTACGAGCAGTACTTC